These 14 T cell receptor beta chains came from one sample sequenced in a study of cytomegalovirus exposure and HLA in healthy donors. The PCR had 60 Vbeta and 13 Jbeta primers. Some clones are missing from TCRdb's copy, which holds only in-frame ones; the method was immunoSEQ multiplex PCR. The data contain about 150,000 clones, roughly a tenth of them singletons. The sequenced material came from PBMCs. These receptor sequences come from a male donor in good health and CMV-seronegative.

This clone was counted a few times. This chain uses TRBV30 with TRBJ1-2; no firm D call. Germline V gives CDR1 GTSNPN, CDR2 SVGIG (reference sequence). V was trimmed by 4 bases and J by 0 bases, leaving 6 bases between them. The CDR3 sequence is 12 residues long. The CDR3 is CAWTEANYGYTF. CDR3 in DNA: TGTGCCTGGACGGAGGCTAACTATGGCTACACCTTC.

This clone came up a few times. The chain has TRBV18 and TRBJ1-1; D is perhaps TRBD1 (5 bases). The germline V gene has CDR1 KGHSH and CDR2 LQKENI. The CDR3 has 13 amino acids. V was trimmed by 3 bases and J by 5 bases, leaving 10 bases between them. CDR3 bases: TGTGCCAGCTCACCGGCAGGGAGGACTGAAGCTTTCTTT. Protein sequence: CASSPAGRTEAFF.

This clone came up a few times. The chain links TRBV6-1 to TRBJ2-7; 8 nucleotides line up with TRBD1. Per germline, CDR1 MNHNS and CDR2 SASEGT. V lost 5 bases and J lost 3; bases outside the gene matches: 9. This CDR3 is built from 15 residues. CDR3 in DNA: TGTGCCAGCAGTCTAACCGGGACAGGTTTCTACGAGCAGTACTTC. Its translation: CASSLTGTGFYEQYF.

This clone was seen a handful of times. The chain joins TRBV5-8 to TRBJ2-2; 8 bases map to TRBD2. The CDR3 spans 16 residues. The J segment lost 4 bases and the V segment lost 0 bases, leaving 5 bases of the junction unmatched. Germline V lookup: CDR1 SGHTS, CDR2 YDEGEE. DNA for the CDR3: TGTGCCAGCAGCTTGGGGTTAGCGGGGCCCACCGGGGAGCTGTTTTTT. Amino acid sequence: CASSLGLAGPTGELFF.

A few counts support this clone. The chain's CDR3 is CASSDTGQDTDTQYF. The DNA for the CDR3 is TGTGCCAGCAGCGACACGGGACAGGACACAGATACGCAGTATTTT. The chain couples TRBV5-6 to TRBJ2-3; 8 bases map to TRBD1. Germline loops: CDR1 SGHDT, CDR2 YYEEEE. The J segment lost 2 bases and the V segment lost 4 bases, leaving 6 bases of the junction unmatched. The CDR3 is 15 amino acids.

V and J are TRBV7-9 and TRBJ2-6, with D uncertain. This CDR3 has 15 amino acids. V was shortened by 5 bases and J by 1 base, with 9 bases between the two germline ends. Germline loops: CDR1 SEHNR, CDR2 FQNEAQ (reference sequence). CDR3 in amino acids: CASSNSPSGANVLTF. CDR3 nucleotide sequence: TGTGCCAGCAGCAACAGCCCGTCTGGGGCCAACGTCCTGACTTTC.

This clone occurred a few times. Here the CDR3 DNA reads TGTGCCAGCAGCTTACGGCCGCCGGGGACTAATGAAAAACTGTTTTTT. Amino acids: CASSLRPPGTNEKLFF. This chain links TRBV7-8 with TRBJ1-4; no clear D gene. V gave up 2 bases and J gave up 2 bases, with 12 bases separating them. Germline CDR1 and CDR2: SGHVS and FQNEAQ. This CDR3 spans 16 amino acids.

This clone was observed a handful of times. V is TRBV28 and J is TRBJ1-6, with 10 bases aligning to TRBD1. The germline CDR1 and CDR2 sequences are MDHEN and SYDVKM. The trim removed 6 bases at V and 13 bases at J, leaving 15 bases unmatched. This CDR3 comprises 16 residues. In DNA, the CDR3 is TGTGCCAGCAGCGAAGGGGACAGGGGACGGGATGCTCCCCTCCACTTT. This sequence encodes CASSEGDRGRDAPLHF.

The sample holds a few counts of this clone. The chain is built from TRBV5-6 and TRBJ1-5; D uncertain. Germline CDR1 and CDR2: SGHDT and YYEEEE. This CDR3 has 15 residues. The ends were cut back, 3 bases at V and 5 bases at J, with 15 bases in the middle. The DNA for the CDR3 is TGTGCCAGCAGCTCGACTGGACGGACTCATCAGCCCCAGCATTTT. This gives the protein CASSSTGRTHQPQHF.

The V call is TRBV27, the J call TRBJ2-1, with 9 bases matching TRBD1. After removal of 2 bases from V and 8 bases from J, the junction contained 10 bases not matched to a gene. There are 16 residues in the CDR3. Per germline, CDR1 MNHEY and CDR2 SMNVEV (reference sequence). The CDR3 coding sequence is TGTGCCAGCAGTTTAACAGGGGGCCTCGATGGCGATGAGCAGTTCTTC. Its translation: CASSLTGGLDGDEQFF.

This chain uses TRBV27 with TRBJ1-5; 9 bases map to TRBD1. Germline CDR1 MNHEY, CDR2 SMNVEV (reference sequence). The CDR3 totals 16 residues. The trim removed 5 bases at V and 6 bases at J, leaving 11 bases unmatched. As DNA, the CDR3 is TGTGCCAGCAGTCCGTCACAGGGGGCATGGAGTCAGCCCCAGCATTTT. Translating it yields CASSPSQGAWSQPQHF.

This clone occurred a few times. The V call is TRBV29-1, the J call TRBJ1-1, with 11 nucleotides matching TRBD1. The CDR3 totals 12 residues. Per the germline V gene, CDR1 is SQVTM and CDR2 is ANQGSEA. The CDR3 DNA follows: TGCAGTACTGAGGACAGGGGGCCTGAAGCTTTCTTT. Protein: CSTEDRGPEAFF. The whole variable domain, remainder taken from reference TRBV29-1 and TRBJ1-1, is SAVISQKPSRDICQRGTSLTIQCQVDSQVTMMFWYRQQPGQSLTLIATANQGSEATYESGFVIDKFPISRPNLTFSTLTVSNMSPEDSSIYLCSTEDRGPEAFFGQGTRLTVV.

V and J are TRBV6-4 and TRBJ1-1; no clear D gene. Germline V CDR1 and CDR2: MRHNA, SNTAGT. V lost 3 bases, J lost 2 bases, and 7 bases lay in between. The CDR3 is made up of 13 amino acids. CDR3: CASSDTVNTEAFF. CDR3 DNA: TGTGCCAGCAGTGATACAGTTAACACTGAAGCTTTCTTT.

The chain employs TRBV28 and TRBJ2-5; D perhaps matches TRBD1 (6 bases). Trimming shortened V by 6 bases and J by 2 bases, and 16 bases separated the two germline ends. This CDR3 contains 15 residues. CDR1 and CDR2 (germline): MDHEN, SYDVKM. As DNA, the CDR3 is TGTGCCAGCAGCTCTCCGGACAGAAATCAAGAGACCCAGTACTTC. Translating gives CASSSPDRNQETQYF. The whole variable domain, remainder taken from reference TRBV28 and TRBJ2-5, is DVKVTQSSRYLVKRTGEKVFLECVQDMDHENMFWYRQDPGLGLRLIYFSYDVKMKEKGDIPEGYSVSREKKERFSLILESASTNQTSMYLCASSSPDRNQETQYFGPGTRLLVL.